This T cell receptor (beta chain) is drawn from a study of T-cell memory formation after mild COVID-19. This clonotype was observed a few times. The CDR3 is 17 amino acids. The germline CDR1 and CDR2 sequences are LGHNT and FRNRAP. V was pared by 3 bases and J by 6 bases, with 7 bases of the junction left unmatched. TCRdb redid the calling of the 5' RACE reads with MiXCR, one entry per CDR3 protein. Here the sample spans about 340,000 distinct CDR3 sequences, less than 25% being singletons. This TCR was sampled from a young man who had mild COVID-19 (a few samples of this study predate the infection). Cell type and time point are not known. V and J are TRBV12-5 and TRBJ2-1; 14 bases match TRBD2. Sample: PBMCs or a T cell subset sorted from them (not recorded which). The CDR3 loop reads CASGLPRLAGGPNEQFF. The CDR3 bases are TGTGCTAGTGGTTTACCCCGACTAGCGGGGGGGCCCAATGAGCAGTTCTTC.